These T cell receptor beta chains were read from a single sample in a study of blood T cell repertoires in COVID-19. TCRdb's table, derived via immunoSEQ multiplex PCR, lists solely in-frame clones and lacks some. The sample yields 300,000 or so clones, roughly 90% seen once. The sample was peripheral blood. The receptors originated from a man aged 18 to 30 who had recovered from COVID-19. The CDR3 runs from the conserved cysteine through the conserved F or W. A D gene is named only where the DNA matches it firmly. The listing skips clone size in some rows; elsewhere it reads once, few, many or a size class.

len: 15; abundance: NA; v_gene: TRBV7-9; d_gene: TRBD1; j_gene: TRBJ1-5; CDR3aa: CASSSTGHSNQPQHF; CDR3nt: TGTGCCAGCAGCTCGACAGGGCATAGCAATCAGCCCCAGCATTTT
len: 20; abundance: NA; v_gene: TRBV10-1; d_gene: TRBD1; j_gene: TRBJ2-7; CDR3aa: CASSDHPGLPGTGGGYEQYF; CDR3nt: TGCGCCAGCAGTGACCATCCCGGACTCCCCGGGACAGGGGGGGGGTACGAGCAGTACTTC
len: 14; abundance: NA; v_gene: TRBV7-9; d_gene: NA; j_gene: TRBJ2-7; CDR3aa: CASSSGGSRDEQYF; CDR3nt: TGTGCCAGCAGCTCAGGGGGGTCCAGGGACGAGCAGTACTTC
len: 14; abundance: NA; v_gene: TRBV27; d_gene: NA; j_gene: TRBJ2-7; CDR3aa: CASSFSGTFYEQYF; CDR3nt: TGTGCCAGCAGTTTCTCCGGGACTTTCTACGAGCAGTACTTC
len: 13; abundance: NA; v_gene: TRBV7-8; d_gene: NA; j_gene: TRBJ2-5; CDR3aa: CASSPVAIETQYF; CDR3nt: TGTGCCAGCAGCCCCGTAGCGATAGAGACCCAGTACTTC
len: 16; abundance: NA; v_gene: TRBV18; d_gene: TRBD1; j_gene: TRBJ1-6; CDR3aa: CASSPPSGQNNSPLHF; CDR3nt: TGTGCCAGCTCACCACCGTCGGGACAGAATAATTCACCCCTCCACTTT
len: 14; abundance: NA; v_gene: TRBV29-1; d_gene: NA; j_gene: TRBJ2-1; CDR3aa: CSVETPGMGYEQFF; CDR3nt: TGCAGCGTTGAAACCCCAGGGATGGGCTATGAGCAGTTCTTC
len: 15; abundance: NA; v_gene: TRBV3-1/TRBV3-2; d_gene: TRBD2; j_gene: TRBJ2-3; CDR3aa: CASSQGASGGVGMYF; CDR3nt: TGTGCCAGCAGCCAAGGGGCTAGCGGGGGGGTCGGTATGTATTTT
len: 14; abundance: once; v_gene: TRBV6-6; d_gene: TRBD1; j_gene: TRBJ1-5; CDR3aa: CASSRDRGNQPQHF; CDR3nt: TGTGCCAGCAGTCGGGACAGGGGCAATCAGCCCCAGCATTTT
len: 13; abundance: NA; v_gene: TRBV2; d_gene: TRBD1; j_gene: TRBJ1-2; CDR3aa: CASTDRYDYGYTF; CDR3nt: TGTGCCAGCACGGACAGGTACGATTATGGCTACACCTTC
len: 15; abundance: once; v_gene: TRBV30; d_gene: NA; j_gene: TRBJ2-6; CDR3aa: CAWSLGSAGANVLTF; CDR3nt: TGTGCCTGGAGCCTAGGGAGCGCTGGGGCCAACGTCCTGACTTTC
len: 13; abundance: NA; v_gene: TRBV6-5; d_gene: NA; j_gene: TRBJ2-2; CDR3aa: CASSYSMRGELFF; CDR3nt: TGTGCCAGCAGTTACTCGATGAGGGGGGAGCTGTTTTTT
len: 13; abundance: NA; v_gene: TRBV11-1; d_gene: NA; j_gene: TRBJ2-1; CDR3aa: CASSEEFYNEQFF; CDR3nt: TGTGCCAGCTCCGAGGAATTCTACAATGAGCAGTTCTTC
len: 16; abundance: NA; v_gene: TRBV14; d_gene: TRBD1; j_gene: TRBJ1-6; CDR3aa: CASSQDRDRVNSPLHF; CDR3nt: TGTGCCAGCAGCCAAGATAGGGACAGGGTTAATTCACCCCTCCACTTT
len: 15; abundance: NA; v_gene: TRBV6-5; d_gene: TRBD1; j_gene: TRBJ1-6; CDR3aa: CASTQRGQGNSPLHF; CDR3nt: TGTGCCAGCACCCAGCGAGGACAGGGAAATTCACCCCTCCACTTT
len: 16; abundance: once; v_gene: TRBV18; d_gene: TRBD1; j_gene: TRBJ1-5; CDR3aa: CASSPPTGQGNQPQHF; CDR3nt: TGTGCCAGCTCACCACCGACGGGACAGGGCAATCAGCCCCAGCATTTT
len: 14; abundance: NA; v_gene: TRBV19; d_gene: NA; j_gene: TRBJ1-1; CDR3aa: CASTWGYLNTEAFF; CDR3nt: TGTGCCAGTACCTGGGGCTATTTGAACACTGAAGCTTTCTTT
len: 13; abundance: NA; v_gene: TRBV12-3/TRBV12-4; d_gene: NA; j_gene: TRBJ2-2; CDR3aa: CARLDMNTGELFF; CDR3nt: TGTGCCAGGTTGGACATGAACACCGGGGAGCTGTTTTTT
len: 16; abundance: NA; v_gene: TRBV7-2; d_gene: TRBD2; j_gene: TRBJ2-1; CDR3aa: CASSLEVAGPWDEQFF; CDR3nt: TGTGCCAGCAGCTTAGAAGTAGCGGGACCTTGGGATGAGCAGTTCTTC
len: 15; abundance: NA; v_gene: TRBV3-1/TRBV3-2; d_gene: TRBD1; j_gene: TRBJ1-2; CDR3aa: CASSQEGYRGAGYTF; CDR3nt: TGTGCCAGCAGCCAAGAGGGATACAGGGGGGCTGGCTACACCTTC
len: 16; abundance: once; v_gene: TRBV4-2; d_gene: NA; j_gene: TRBJ2-2; CDR3aa: CASSQGSGRNTGELFF; CDR3nt: TGTGCCAGCAGCCAAGGGAGCGGAAGGAACACCGGGGAGCTGTTTTTT
len: 15; abundance: NA; v_gene: TRBV6-5; d_gene: TRBD1; j_gene: TRBJ2-2; CDR3aa: CASSYQTGGTGELFF; CDR3nt: TGTGCCAGCAGTTACCAGACAGGGGGCACCGGGGAGCTGTTTTTT
len: 13; abundance: NA; v_gene: TRBV7-9; d_gene: TRBD1; j_gene: TRBJ2-3; CDR3aa: CASSLGQVDTQYF; CDR3nt: TGTGCCAGCAGCCTGGGACAGGTAGACACGCAGTATTTT
len: 15; abundance: NA; v_gene: TRBV5-4; d_gene: NA; j_gene: TRBJ2-3; CDR3aa: CASSPFPGGQDTQYF; CDR3nt: TGTGCCAGCAGCCCATTTCCGGGGGGCCAAGATACGCAGTATTTT
len: 14; abundance: once; v_gene: TRBV15; d_gene: NA; j_gene: TRBJ1-4; CDR3aa: CATSSIATNEKLFF; CDR3nt: TGTGCCACCAGCTCCATAGCAACTAATGAAAAACTGTTTTTT
len: 12; abundance: NA; v_gene: TRBV29-1; d_gene: NA; j_gene: TRBJ2-5; CDR3aa: CSVHSGQETQYF; CDR3nt: TGCAGCGTTCATAGCGGACAAGAGACCCAGTACTTC
len: 15; abundance: once; v_gene: TRBV21-1; d_gene: NA; j_gene: TRBJ2-7; CDR3aa: CASSKWPSGRNEQYF; CDR3nt: TGTGCCAGCAGCAAATGGCCTAGCGGGAGAAATGAGCAGTACTTC